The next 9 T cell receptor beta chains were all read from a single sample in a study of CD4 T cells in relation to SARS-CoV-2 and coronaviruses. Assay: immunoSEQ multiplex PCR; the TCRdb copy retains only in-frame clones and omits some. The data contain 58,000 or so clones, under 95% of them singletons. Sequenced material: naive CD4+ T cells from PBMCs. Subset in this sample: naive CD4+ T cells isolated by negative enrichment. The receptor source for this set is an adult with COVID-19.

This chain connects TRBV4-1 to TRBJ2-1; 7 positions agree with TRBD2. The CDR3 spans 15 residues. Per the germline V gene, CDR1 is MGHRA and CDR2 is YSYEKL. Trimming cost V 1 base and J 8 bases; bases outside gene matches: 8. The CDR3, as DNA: TGCGCCAGCAGCCAAGGTCGAATGGGAGGGTATGAGCAGTTCTTC. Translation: CASSQGRMGGYEQFF.

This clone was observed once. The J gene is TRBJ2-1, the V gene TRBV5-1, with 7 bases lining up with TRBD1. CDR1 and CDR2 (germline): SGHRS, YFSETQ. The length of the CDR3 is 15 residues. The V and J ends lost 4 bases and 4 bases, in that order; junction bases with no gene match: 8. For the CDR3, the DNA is TGCGCCAGCAGCGTGACGGGACAGATATACAATGAGCAGTTCTTC. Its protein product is CASSVTGQIYNEQFF.

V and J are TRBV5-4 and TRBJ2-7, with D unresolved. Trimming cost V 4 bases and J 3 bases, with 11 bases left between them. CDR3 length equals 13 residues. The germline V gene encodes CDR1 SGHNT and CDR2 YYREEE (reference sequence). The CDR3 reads CASSLDTNYEQYF. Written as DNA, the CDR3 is TGTGCCAGCAGCCTCGACACCAACTACGAGCAGTACTTC.

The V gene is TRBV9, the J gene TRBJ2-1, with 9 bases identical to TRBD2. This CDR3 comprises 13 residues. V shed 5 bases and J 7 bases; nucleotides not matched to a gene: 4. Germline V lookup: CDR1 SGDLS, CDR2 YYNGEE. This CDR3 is CASRGGLANEQFF. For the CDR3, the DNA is TGTGCCAGCAGGGGGGGACTAGCTAATGAGCAGTTCTTC.

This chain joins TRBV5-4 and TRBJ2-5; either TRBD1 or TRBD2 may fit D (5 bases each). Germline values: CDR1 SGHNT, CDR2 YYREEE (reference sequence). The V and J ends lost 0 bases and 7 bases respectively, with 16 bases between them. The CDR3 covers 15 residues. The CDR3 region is CASSLELAERGTQYF. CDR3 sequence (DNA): TGTGCCAGCAGCTTGGAGTTGGCGGAGAGGGGGACCCAGTACTTC.

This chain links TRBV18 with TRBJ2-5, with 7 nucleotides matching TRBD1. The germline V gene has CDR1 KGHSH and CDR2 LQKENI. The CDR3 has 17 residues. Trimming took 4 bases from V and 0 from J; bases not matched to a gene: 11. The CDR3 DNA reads TGTGCCAGCTCACAAAACCCTACCGGGACAGACCAAGAGACCCAGTACTTC. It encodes CASSQNPTGTDQETQYF.

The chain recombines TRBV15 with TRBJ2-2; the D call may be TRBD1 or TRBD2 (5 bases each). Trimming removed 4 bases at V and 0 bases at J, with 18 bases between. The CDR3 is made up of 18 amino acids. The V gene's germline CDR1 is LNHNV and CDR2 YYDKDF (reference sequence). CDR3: CATSKEYRMGANTGELFF. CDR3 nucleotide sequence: TGTGCCACCAGCAAGGAATACCGTATGGGGGCGAACACCGGGGAGCTGTTTTTT.

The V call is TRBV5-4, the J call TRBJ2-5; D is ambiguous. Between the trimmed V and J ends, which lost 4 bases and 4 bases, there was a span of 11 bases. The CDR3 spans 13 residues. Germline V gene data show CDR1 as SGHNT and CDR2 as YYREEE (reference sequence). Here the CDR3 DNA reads TGTGCCAGCAGCAGTCCTTCCGGAGAGACCCAGTACTTC. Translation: CASSSPSGETQYF.

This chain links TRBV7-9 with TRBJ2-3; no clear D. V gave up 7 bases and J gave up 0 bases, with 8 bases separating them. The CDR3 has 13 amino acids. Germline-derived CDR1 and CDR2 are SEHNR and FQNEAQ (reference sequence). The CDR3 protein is CASTPQSTDTQYF. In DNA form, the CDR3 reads TGTGCCAGCACCCCCCAGAGCACAGATACGCAGTATTTT.